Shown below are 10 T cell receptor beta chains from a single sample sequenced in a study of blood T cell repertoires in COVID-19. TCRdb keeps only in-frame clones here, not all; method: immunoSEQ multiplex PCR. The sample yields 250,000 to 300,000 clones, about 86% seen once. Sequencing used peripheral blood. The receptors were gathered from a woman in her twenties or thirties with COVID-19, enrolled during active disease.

The CDR3 loop is CASSPDRLYYGYTF. CDR3 in DNA: TGTGCCAGCAGCCCGGACAGACTTTACTATGGCTACACCTTC. The V gene is TRBV14, the J gene TRBJ1-2, with D possibly TRBD1 on 6 matching bases. The CDR3 is made up of 14 amino acids. Germline V gives CDR1 SGHDN, CDR2 FVKESK. Trimming stripped 4 bases from V and 3 bases from J, with 12 bases between.

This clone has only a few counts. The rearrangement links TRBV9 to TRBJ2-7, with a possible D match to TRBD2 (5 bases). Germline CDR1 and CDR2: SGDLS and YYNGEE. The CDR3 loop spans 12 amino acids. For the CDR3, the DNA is TGTGAGTGGAGGCTACGAAACTACGAGCAGTACTTC. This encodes CEWRLRNYEQYF.

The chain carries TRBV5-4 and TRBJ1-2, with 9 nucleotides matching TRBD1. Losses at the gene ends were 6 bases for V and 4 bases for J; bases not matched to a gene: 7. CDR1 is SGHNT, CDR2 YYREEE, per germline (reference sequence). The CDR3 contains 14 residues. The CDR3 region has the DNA TGTGCCAGCAACCCACAGGGGGCGCCCTATGGCTACACCTTC. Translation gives CASNPQGAPYGYTF.

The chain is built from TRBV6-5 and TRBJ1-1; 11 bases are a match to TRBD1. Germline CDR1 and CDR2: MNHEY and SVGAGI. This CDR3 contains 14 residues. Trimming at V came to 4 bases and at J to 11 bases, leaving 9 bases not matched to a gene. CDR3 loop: CASSSTDRGLGAFF. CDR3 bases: TGTGCCAGCAGTTCTACGGACAGGGGGCTGGGTGCTTTCTTT.

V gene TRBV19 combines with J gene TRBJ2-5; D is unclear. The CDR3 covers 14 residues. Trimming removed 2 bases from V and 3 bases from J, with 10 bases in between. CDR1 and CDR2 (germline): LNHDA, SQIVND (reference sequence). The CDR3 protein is CASSIPRVEETQYF. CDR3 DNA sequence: TGTGCCAGTAGTATACCTCGTGTAGAAGAGACCCAGTACTTC. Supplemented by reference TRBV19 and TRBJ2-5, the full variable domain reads DGGITQSPKYLFRKEGQNVTLSCEQNLNHDAMYWYRQDPGQGLRLIYYSQIVNDFQKGDIAEGYSVSREKKESFPLTVTSAQKNPTAFYLCASSIPRVEETQYFGPGTRLLVL.

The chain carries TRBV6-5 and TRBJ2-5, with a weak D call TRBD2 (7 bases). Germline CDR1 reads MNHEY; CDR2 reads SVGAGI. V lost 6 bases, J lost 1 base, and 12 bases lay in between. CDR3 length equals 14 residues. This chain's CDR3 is CASRGGGGQETQYF. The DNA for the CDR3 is TGTGCCAGCAGAGGGGGGGGTGGCCAAGAGACCCAGTACTTC.

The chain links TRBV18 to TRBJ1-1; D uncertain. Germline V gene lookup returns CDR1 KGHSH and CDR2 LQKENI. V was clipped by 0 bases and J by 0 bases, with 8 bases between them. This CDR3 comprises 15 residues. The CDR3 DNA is TGTGCCAGCTCACCACCGGGCCATATGAACACTGAAGCTTTCTTT. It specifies CASSPPGHMNTEAFF. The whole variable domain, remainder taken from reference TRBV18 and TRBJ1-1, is NAGVMQNPRHLVRRRGQEARLRCSPMKGHSHVYWYRQLPEEGLKFMVYLQKENIIDESGMPKERFSAEFPKEGPSILRIQQVVRGDSAAYFCASSPPGHMNTEAFFGQGTRLTVV.

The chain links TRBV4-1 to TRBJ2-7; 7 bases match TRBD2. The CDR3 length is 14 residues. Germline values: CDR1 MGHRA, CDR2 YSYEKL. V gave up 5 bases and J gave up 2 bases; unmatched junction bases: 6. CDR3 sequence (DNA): TGCGCCAGCAGCACCGCTAGCGGCCCCTACGAGCAGTACTTC. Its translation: CASSTASGPYEQYF.

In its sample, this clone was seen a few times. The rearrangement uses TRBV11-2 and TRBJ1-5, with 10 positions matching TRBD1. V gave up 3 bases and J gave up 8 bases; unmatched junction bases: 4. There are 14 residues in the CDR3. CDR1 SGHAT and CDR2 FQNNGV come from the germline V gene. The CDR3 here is CASSFGTGEEPQHF. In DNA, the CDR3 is TGTGCCAGCAGCTTCGGGACAGGGGAGGAGCCCCAGCATTTT.

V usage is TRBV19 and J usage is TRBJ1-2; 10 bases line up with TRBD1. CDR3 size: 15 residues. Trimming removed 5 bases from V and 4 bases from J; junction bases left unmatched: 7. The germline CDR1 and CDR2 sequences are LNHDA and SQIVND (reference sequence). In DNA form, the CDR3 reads TGTGCCAGTAGTCCGGACAGGGGGAGGACCTATGGCTACACCTTC. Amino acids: CASSPDRGRTYGYTF.